A selection of T cell receptor beta chains follows, all from one sample in a study of shared clonotypes between healthy human individuals. Clones were read by immunoSEQ multiplex PCR, and TCRdb kept only the in-frame ones, dropping some. Among some 2.1 million clones listed, 85% to 95% were seen once. Sequencing was performed on naive CD8+ T cells sorted from blood. These receptors were collected from a man aged 18-30 years in good health. Each CDR3 is given with its conserved first and last residue. The order of the fields is clone size, J gene, D gene, V gene, CDR3 protein, CDR3 DNA. The D gene is left open where the match is weak. Where a row states a size, it is once, few, many or the class of an expanded clone; other rows omit it.

-	TRBJ1-2	-	TRBV5-8	CASSPLNGGRWGYTF	TGTGCCAGCAGCCCCTTAAATGGGGGCCGATGGGGCTACACCTTC
-	TRBJ2-3	TRBD2	TRBV6-6	CASSRLAGADTQYF	TGTGCCAGCAGCCGACTAGCGGGAGCAGATACGCAGTATTTT
-	TRBJ2-2	-	TRBV28	CASSMAVAGELFF	TGTGCCAGCAGTATGGCCGTGGCCGGGGAGCTGTTTTTT
-	TRBJ2-3	-	TRBV29-1	CSVLGGPGFTDTQYF	TGCAGCGTCCTGGGGGGGCCGGGCTTCACAGATACGCAGTATTTT
-	TRBJ2-7	TRBD2	TRBV27	CASSLGLAETEQYF	TGTGCCAGCAGTCTCGGACTAGCGGAGACCGAGCAGTACTTC
-	TRBJ1-2	-	TRBV27	CASSPLSREDYGYTF	TGTGCCAGCAGCCCGCTCTCCAGGGAAGACTATGGCTACACCTTC
few	TRBJ1-5	TRBD1	TRBV2	CASTKQGYQPQHF	TGTGCCAGCACTAAACAGGGGTATCAGCCCCAGCATTTT
-	TRBJ2-1	-	TRBV5-4	CASTGDSYNEQFF	TGTGCCAGCACGGGGGACTCCTACAATGAGCAGTTCTTC
-	TRBJ2-1	TRBD2	TRBV4-1	CASSQLAGGQYEQFF	TGCGCCAGCAGCCAACTAGCGGGGGGGCAGTATGAGCAGTTCTTC
-	TRBJ1-1	-	TRBV15	CATSPWAGTEAFF	TGTGCCACCAGCCCTTGGGCAGGCACTGAAGCTTTCTTT
-	TRBJ2-7	-	TRBV7-9	CASSFGVGEQYF	TGTGCCAGCAGCTTTGGGGTTGGCGAGCAGTACTTC
once	TRBJ2-7	-	TRBV4-1	CASSQQGLGHYEQYF	TGCGCCAGCAGCCAGCAGGGACTTGGGCACTACGAGCAGTACTTC
once	TRBJ1-2	-	TRBV30	CAWINPNYGYTF	TGTGCCTGGATAAACCCAAACTATGGCTACACCTTC
-	TRBJ2-3	TRBD2	TRBV7-9	CASRRGLADTQYF	TGTGCCAGCAGACGAGGACTAGCGGATACGCAGTATTTT
-	TRBJ1-4	-	TRBV13	CASFERAGNEKLFF	TGTGCCAGCTTTGAGAGGGCTGGTAATGAAAAACTGTTTTTT
-	TRBJ2-7	-	TRBV13	CASSLRGGSDEQYF	TGTGCCAGCAGCTTAAGGGGAGGCTCTGACGAGCAGTACTTC
-	TRBJ1-1	TRBD1	TRBV6-5	CASSYGDRVEGTEAFF	TGTGCCAGCAGTTACGGGGACAGGGTGGAGGGCACTGAAGCTTTCTTT
once	TRBJ2-5	-	TRBV15	CATSRGLEETQYF	TGTGCCACCAGCAGAGGACTAGAAGAGACCCAGTACTTC
-	TRBJ2-7	-	TRBV5-8	CASSLPGGIVEQYF	TGTGCCAGCAGCTTGCCAGGGGGGATAGTGGAGCAGTACTTC
-	TRBJ2-7	-	TRBV5-4	CASSLVEDEQYF	TGTGCCAGCAGCTTGGTGGAGGACGAGCAGTACTTC
-	TRBJ2-5	TRBD2	TRBV5-8	CASSAGGVQETQYF	TGTGCCAGCAGCGCCGGGGGGGTCCAAGAGACCCAGTACTTC
-	TRBJ2-2	-	TRBV5-1	CASEVSPARRNTGELFF	TGCGCCAGCGAGGTATCGCCGGCCAGGAGAAACACCGGGGAGCTGTTTTTT